A selection of T cell receptor beta chains follows, all from one sample in a study of T-cell reconstitution after alpha-beta-depleted transplantation in children. One entry per CDR3 protein results from TCRdb running MiXCR on the PCR reads. The sample lists 90,000 to 130,000 distinct CDR3 sequences, 10% seen once, with 6.5% to 9.5% in the top ten. The specimen comprised PBMCs from the stem cell graft donor, sampled from the stem cell graft. The source is a human donor who donated a stem cell graft to a child with acute lymphoblastic leukemia. Both conserved end residues are part of each CDR3. A D gene is named only where the DNA matches it firmly. The size of a clone is reported for some rows only, either as once, few or many, or as a class for expanded clones.

CDR3nt | CDR3aa | d_gene | v_gene | abundance | j_gene
TGTGCCAGCACGACCGTGTCGGATGAGCAGTTCTTC | CASTTVSDEQFF | . | TRBV2 | many | TRBJ2-1
TGTGCCAGCAGCCCGTCGGTAGCCAAAAACATTCAGTACTTC | CASSPSVAKNIQYF | . | TRBV7-2 | many | TRBJ2-4
TGTGCCAGTGAAGGAGCCCCATCCTACGAGCAGTACTTC | CASEGAPSYEQYF | . | TRBV14 | many | TRBJ2-7
TGTGCCAGTCAGGGGTCCACTGAAGCTTTCTTT | CASQGSTEAFF | . | TRBV19 | many | TRBJ1-1
TGCAGTGCTACCAAACGACAGGGGGCAACCGGGGAGCTGTTTTTT | CSATKRQGATGELFF | TRBD1 | TRBV20-1 | many | TRBJ2-2
TGTGCCAGCAGCTTATTAGCTGCCCAGCATCAGCCCCAGCATTTT | CASSLLAAQHQPQHF | . | TRBV7-2 | many | TRBJ1-5
TGCGCCAGCAGCCACGAGGGCTGGGGCACTGAAGCTTTCTTT | CASSHEGWGTEAFF | . | TRBV4-3 | many | TRBJ1-1
TGTGCCATCAGGGGGACAGGGGAGTTACCCCTCCACTTT | CAIRGTGELPLHF | TRBD1 | TRBV10-3 | many | TRBJ1-6
TGCGCCAGCAGCTTGGGGGCGAGTGGCAATGAGCAGTTCTTC | CASSLGASGNEQFF | . | TRBV5-1 | many | TRBJ2-1
TGCGCCAGCAGCCCTCGGGACAGGAGCTCCTACGAGCAGTACTTC | CASSPRDRSSYEQYF | TRBD1 | TRBV4-3 | few | TRBJ2-7
TGCGCCAGCAGCCCACAAGAGGGAAGGGTGAGTGATCAGCCCCAGCATTTT | CASSPQEGRVSDQPQHF | . | TRBV4-1 | many | TRBJ1-5
TGCGCCAGCAGTTTCGGACTAGCGGGAGCAGGAGAGACCCAGTACTTC | CASSFGLAGAGETQYF | TRBD2 | TRBV5-1 | many | TRBJ2-5
TGCGCCAGCAGCTCAAGGCGACTCTGCTCCGAGCAGTACTTC | CASSSRRLCSEQYF | . | TRBV5-1 | . | TRBJ2-7
TGTGCCAGCAGGAGGGCCGTCGAGGCCGGGGAGCTGTTTTTT | CASRRAVEAGELFF | . | TRBV11-3 | many | TRBJ2-2
TGTGCCAGCAGCTCCGGGACAGGGATCGCCGGGGAGCTGTTTTTT | CASSSGTGIAGELFF | TRBD1 | TRBV7-9 | many | TRBJ2-2
TGTGCCAGCAGTCTTGTGGGAACGAACACCGGGGAGCTGTTTTTT | CASSLVGTNTGELFF | . | TRBV7-3 | many | TRBJ2-2
TGCAGTGCTGGAACAGATTCTGGGGCCAACGTCCTGACTTTC | CSAGTDSGANVLTF | . | TRBV20-1 | many | TRBJ2-6
TGTGCCAGCAGCTTGAGGGACAGGAGGGGTGAAAAACTGTTTTTT | CASSLRDRRGEKLFF | TRBD1 | TRBV7-9 | many | TRBJ1-4
TGTGCCAGCACCCCCTCGGCGGCCAATCGAGCTTTCTTT | CASTPSAANRAFF | . | TRBV12-3/TRBV12-4 | many | TRBJ1-1
TGTGCCATGGGACAGGGCTACGAGCAGTACTTC | CAMGQGYEQYF | TRBD1 | TRBV10-3 | many | TRBJ2-7
TGCGCCAGCAGCTTGAACGATTCACCCCTCCACTTT | CASSLNDSPLHF | . | TRBV5-1 | many | TRBJ1-6